This TCR beta chain was obtained from a study of shared clonotypes between healthy human individuals. Germline V lookup: CDR1 SGHNT, CDR2 YYREEE (reference sequence). The CDR3 is 16 residues long. After removal of 3 bases from V and 1 base from J, the junction contained 4 bases not matched to a gene. Every subset had its genomic DNA shared out evenly among several immunoSEQ plates. The table came from immunoSEQ multiplex PCR; TCRdb's copy has only in-frame clones and leaves some out. This sample carries some 480,000 clones, around 80% of them seen once, and the ten largest clones take about 12%. The sample was PBMCs. The rearrangement joins TRBV5-4 to TRBJ2-2; 9 positions agree with TRBD2. This TCR was recovered from a woman in her forties in good health. Some clones in this sample may be carry-over from other donors' samples. CDR3 in DNA: TGTGCCAGCAGCTATAGCGGGAGATGGAACACCGGGGAGCTGTTTTTT. Protein sequence: CASSYSGRWNTGELFF.